This record looks at one T cell receptor beta chain sequence and its context. This clonotype was detected a few times. No antigen is known for it. Per-base qualities were not stored, and no clone one base away is much larger. Library prep was done by 5' RACE. Sequencing relied on an Illumina HiSeq 2000. A universal primer binding site was added through template switching, and the final cDNA carried a unique molecular identifier so that TCR cDNA molecules could be counted accurately. Specific primers in the conserved constant-segment region were used to synthesize first-strand cDNA for the TCR alpha and beta chains. To control for contamination, each cDNA library was double barcoded with a SMART-Mk sample barcode plus Illumina barcodes. Two successive PCR steps introduced TruSeq adapter sequences along with Illumina sample barcodes. Sequencing of the TCR alpha and beta cDNA libraries was done on the Illumina HiSeq platform using custom primers. The published analysis was carried out like this. Unique molecular identifiers were extracted from raw reads with MiGEC, and CDR3 positions were determined with MiXCR. For each individual, recombination models were inferred using an EM algorithm with the repgenHMM and IGoR tools. Shared clonotypes were analyzed with the tcR package in R, and sharing was normalized by the product of cloneset sizes. To study raw recombination free of thymic and clonal selection effects, out-of-frame nonproductive sequences were analyzed. The public reads were run again by TCRdb, first through fastp at Q25 and then through MiXCR, and only productive beta chains were kept. Every entry covers one CDR3 protein and lists the most common genes and DNA from its rows. The V and J calls shown here were made by TCRdb, not taken from the authors' results. The sample table records nearly 900,000 distinct CDR3 sequences; 9% to 15% of these occur just once. The ten largest account for around 1.5% of the sample.

This sample was included in a study of identical twins (TCRdb year 2016). Background for the entire study: To test whether fetal clonotypes persist, this study deep-sequenced TCR alpha and beta repertoires from monozygotic twins, from unrelated adults of various ages, and from cord blood. To rule out contamination, the twin experiments were replicated at different times with different library preparation protocols. Here is what the overall study found, with its caveats: In beta out-of-frame sequences, excess twin sharing was weaker, because having fewer shared sequences lowered the signal-to-noise ratio. Compared with coincidental sharing between unrelated individuals, out-of-frame TCR alpha sequences shared between twins showed an excess of sequences with low generation probability. Out-of-frame TCR alpha sharing in monozygotic twins was systematically underestimated by recombination models, whereas sharing between unrelated individuals was in agreement with the recombination models. Zero-insertion analyses could be partly confounded by invariant T cells such as MAIT and iNKT, although diverse VJ usage argued against such confounding for most clonotypes. Abundant cord blood beta clonotypes carried fewer insertions; young adult naive repertoires showed a weaker similar trend, while memory repertoires showed none. Because the same donors could not be followed over many years, conclusions were based on cross-sectional statistical analysis.

Only healthy Caucasian donors were included. The twin cohort consisted of three pairs of female monozygotic twins, all aged roughly 18 to 30 years. RNA for TCR libraries was isolated from peripheral blood mononuclear cells. These same records also appear under a second study, on yellow fever vaccine responses in identical twins. From the second report: The T cell response to vaccination in identical twins was reported by the authors to appear partly convergent and partly personalized. In the study, vaccine-responding T cell clones were precisely tracked in identical twins.

This receptor was identified in a woman in her late teens or twenties in good health. Sequenced input: PBMCs.

The CDR3 loop reads CASSYSMDRLLDEQFF. At the DNA level, the sequence is TGTGCCAGCAGTTACTCGATGGACCGCCTTTTGGATGAGCAGTTCTTC. The chain was built from TRBV6-5 and TRBJ2-1, with no confidently assigned D gene. The germline V gene gives CDR1 as MNHEY and CDR2 as SVGAGI. Counted from cysteine to phenylalanine, this CDR3 has 16 amino acids. CDR3 DNA only is kept here, 48 bases in frame from base 1. V drops 0 bases and J drops 8 bases, leaving 17 bases in between.